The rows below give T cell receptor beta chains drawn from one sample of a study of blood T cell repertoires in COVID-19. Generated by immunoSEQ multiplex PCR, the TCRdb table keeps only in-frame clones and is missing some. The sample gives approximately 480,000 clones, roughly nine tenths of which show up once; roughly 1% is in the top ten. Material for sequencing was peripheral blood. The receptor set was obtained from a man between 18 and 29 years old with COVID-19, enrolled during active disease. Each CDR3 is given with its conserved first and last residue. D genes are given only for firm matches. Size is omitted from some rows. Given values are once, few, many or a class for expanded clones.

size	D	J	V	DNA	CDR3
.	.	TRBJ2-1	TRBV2	TGTGCCAGCAGTGAAGGGCAGGGCTCGAACAATGAGCAGTTCTTC	CASSEGQGSNNEQFF
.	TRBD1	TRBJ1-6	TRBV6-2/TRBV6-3	TGTGCCAGCAGTAATACCGGGACAGCAGATTCACCCCTCCACTTT	CASSNTGTADSPLHF
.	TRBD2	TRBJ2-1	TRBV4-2	TGTGCCAGCAGCCCCGATAGCGGGCGGAGCTCCTACAATGAGCAGTTCTTC	CASSPDSGRSSYNEQFF
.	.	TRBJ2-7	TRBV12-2	TGTGCAAGTCGCTTAGGACTAGCGGGAGGGGGCGAGCAGTACTTC	CASRLGLAGGGEQYF
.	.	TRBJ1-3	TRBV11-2	TGTGCCAGCAGCCCAGGGTGGGCAGGCTCTGGAAACACCATATATTTT	CASSPGWAGSGNTIYF
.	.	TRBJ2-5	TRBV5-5	TGTGCCAGCAGTTCCGGGACACAAGAGACCCAGTACTTC	CASSSGTQETQYF
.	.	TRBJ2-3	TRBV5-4	TGTGCCAGCAGCTTGGAGAGGAGGGATACGCAGTATTTT	CASSLERRDTQYF
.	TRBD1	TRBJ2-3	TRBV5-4	TGTGCCAGCTCGAGGGACAGGGCAGATACGCAGTATTTT	CASSRDRADTQYF
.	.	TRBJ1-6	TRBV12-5	TGTGCTAGTGGTTTGCAGGGGCTCCCCCTCCACTTT	CASGLQGLPLHF
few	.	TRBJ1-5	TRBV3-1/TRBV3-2	TGTGCCAGCAGCCGCCTGGGCGGGGGCCGGCAGCCCCAGCATTTT	CASSRLGGGRQPQHF
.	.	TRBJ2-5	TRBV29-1	TGCAGCGTTGGGTTGGGGGGATCGGAGACCCAGTACTTC	CSVGLGGSETQYF
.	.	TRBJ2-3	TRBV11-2	TGTGCCAGCAGCCGGGACTCTACAAGGCAGGATACGCAGTATTTT	CASSRDSTRQDTQYF
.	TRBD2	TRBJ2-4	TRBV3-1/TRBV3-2	TGTGCCAGCAGCCAGGGACTAGCGGGGAGGATTCAGTACTTC	CASSQGLAGRIQYF
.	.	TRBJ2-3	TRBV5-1	TGCGCCAGCAGCGGGGGGACCCCTCCTGATACGCAGTATTTT	CASSGGTPPDTQYF
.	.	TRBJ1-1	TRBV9	TGTGCCAGCAGCGTAGGGGGAGTAAACACTGAAGCTTTCTTT	CASSVGGVNTEAFF
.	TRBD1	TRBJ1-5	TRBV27	TGTGCCAGCAGTCCTTCTGGGGGACAGGGGAACCAGCCCCAGCATTTT	CASSPSGGQGNQPQHF
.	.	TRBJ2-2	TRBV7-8	TGTGCCAGCAGCTTAGCGTTAGGGGCCGGGGAGCTGTTTTTT	CASSLALGAGELFF
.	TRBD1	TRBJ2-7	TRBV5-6	TGTGCCAGCAGCGTACCGGGACAGGGTTACGAGCAGTACTTC	CASSVPGQGYEQYF
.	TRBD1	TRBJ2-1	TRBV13	TGTGCCAGCAGCCTTCGGACAGGGAGGACCTACAATGAGCAGTTCTTC	CASSLRTGRTYNEQFF
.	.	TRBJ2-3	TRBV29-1	TGCAGCGTTGAAATGAGGGATACAGATACGCAGTATTTT	CSVEMRDTDTQYF
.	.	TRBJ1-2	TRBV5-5	TGTGCCAGCAGCGCGTCACAGGGACCTGGCTACACCTTC	CASSASQGPGYTF
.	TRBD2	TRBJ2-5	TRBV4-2	TGTGCCAGCAGCCAAGAGGGGCTAGCGGGGATCGAGACCCAGTACTTC	CASSQEGLAGIETQYF
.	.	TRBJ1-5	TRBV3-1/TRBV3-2	TGTGCCAGCAGCCAAGGCCCAGGGCTGCAGCCCCAGCATTTT	CASSQGPGLQPQHF
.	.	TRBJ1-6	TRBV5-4	TGTGCCAGCAGCAAGCGACAGAGCTACTCCTATAATTCACCCCTCCACTTT	CASSKRQSYSYNSPLHF
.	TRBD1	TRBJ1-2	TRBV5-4	TGTGCCAGCAGTCCCGGACAGGGGGACCTCTATGGCTACACCTTC	CASSPGQGDLYGYTF
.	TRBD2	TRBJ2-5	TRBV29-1	TGCAGCGCACGACTAGCGGGGGGCCAAGAGACCCAGTACTTC	CSARLAGGQETQYF
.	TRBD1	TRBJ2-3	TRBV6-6	TGTGCCAGCCGGACAGGGGGCTGGGTTGATACGCAGTATTTT	CASRTGGWVDTQYF
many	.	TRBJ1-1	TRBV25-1	TGTGCCAGCAGTGACCCTACTGAAGCTTTCTTT	CASSDPTEAFF
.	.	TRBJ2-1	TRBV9	TGTGCCAGCAGCCCTGGGAGTCACAATGAGCAGTTCTTC	CASSPGSHNEQFF
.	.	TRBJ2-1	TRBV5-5	TGTGCCAGCAGCTTGGGGCAGGGGTCCTACAATGAGCAGTTCTTC	CASSLGQGSYNEQFF
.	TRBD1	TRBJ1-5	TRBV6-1	TGTGCCAGCAGTGGTAAACAGGGGGCGGGCAATCAGCCCCAGCATTTT	CASSGKQGAGNQPQHF
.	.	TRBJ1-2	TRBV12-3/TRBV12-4	TGTGCCAGCAGCCCACAGGGTAGCTATGGCTACACCTTC	CASSPQGSYGYTF
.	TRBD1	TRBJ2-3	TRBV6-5	TGTGCCAGCAGGGGACAGGGACTGGGTACAGATACGCAGTATTTT	CASRGQGLGTDTQYF
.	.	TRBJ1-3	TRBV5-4	TGTGCCAGCAGCGACCGGGAAGACCCTGGAAACACCATATATTTT	CASSDREDPGNTIYF
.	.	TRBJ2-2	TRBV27	TGTGCCAGCAGTTTTGGGTCAGGGCCCTACACCGGGGAGCTGTTTTTT	CASSFGSGPYTGELFF
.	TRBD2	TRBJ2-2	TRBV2	TGTGCCAGCCAGCGACTAGCGGGTGACACCGGGGAGCTGTTTTTT	CASQRLAGDTGELFF
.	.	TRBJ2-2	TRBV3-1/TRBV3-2	TGTGCCAGCAGCCAAGAGGTGGCCAGCTGGGGGCGGGAGCTGTTTTTT	CASSQEVASWGRELFF
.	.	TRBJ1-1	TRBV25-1	TGTGCCAGCAGTGTAGGCAGGGGGAACACTGAAGCTTTCTTT	CASSVGRGNTEAFF
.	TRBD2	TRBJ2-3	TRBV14	TGTGCCAGCGGGACTAGCGGGATGGGAGATACGCAGTATTTT	CASGTSGMGDTQYF
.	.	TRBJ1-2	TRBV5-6	TGTGCCAGCAGCTTGGGACAGCCCTATGGCTACACCTTC	CASSLGQPYGYTF
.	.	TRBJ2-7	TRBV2	TGTGCCAGCAAGGGGACCTACGAGCAGTACTTC	CASKGTYEQYF
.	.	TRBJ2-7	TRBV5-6	TGTGCCAGCAGCTCCGCCTACGAGCAGTACTTC	CASSSAYEQYF
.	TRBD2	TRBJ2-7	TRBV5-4	TGTGCCAGCAGCTTTCGGACTAGTGTCGAGCAGTACTTC	CASSFRTSVEQYF
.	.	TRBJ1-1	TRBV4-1	TGCGCCAGCCGCTACTCCACTCAGGGGAGGGACACTGAAGCTTTCTTT	CASRYSTQGRDTEAFF
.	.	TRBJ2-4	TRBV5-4	TGTGCCAGCAGCCAGGAAACGTCGGCCAAAAACATTCAGTACTTC	CASSQETSAKNIQYF
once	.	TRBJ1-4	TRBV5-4	TGTGCCAGCAGCTTGGGGACAAAAGGGGAAAAACTGTTTTTT	CASSLGTKGEKLFF
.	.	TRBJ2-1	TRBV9	TGTGCCAGCAGTCAGACTAGCTACAATGAGCAGTTCTTC	CASSQTSYNEQFF
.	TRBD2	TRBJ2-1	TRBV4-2	TGTGCCAGCAGCCAAGATTGGGGACGGACTAGGAATGAGCAGTTCTTC	CASSQDWGRTRNEQFF